This T cell receptor (beta chain) was sequenced during a study of neurological immune-mediated disorders. Time point meaning: technical triplicate 2. Synthesis of cDNA was accomplished via 5'RACE employing 10-nucleotide random UMIs. TCRdb ran MiXCR on the 5' RACE reads and lists one entry per CDR3 protein. The table has roughly 61,000 distinct CDR3 sequences, 24% seen once. This clonotype was counted ten times or more. The germline gives CDR1 SGHRS, CDR2 YFSETQ. Deletions cut 0 bases from V and 1 base from J, with 11 bases between. This CDR3 contains 15 residues. Sequenced material: PBMCs. The V and J genes are TRBV5-1 and TRBJ2-7; D remains ambiguous. The clonotype was recovered from a man in his fifties or sixties with HTLV-1-associated myelopathy (HAM/TSP). This CDR3 is CASSLGELSSYEQYF. Written as DNA, the CDR3 is TGCGCCAGCAGCTTGGGAGAGCTTTCTTCCTACGAGCAGTACTTC.